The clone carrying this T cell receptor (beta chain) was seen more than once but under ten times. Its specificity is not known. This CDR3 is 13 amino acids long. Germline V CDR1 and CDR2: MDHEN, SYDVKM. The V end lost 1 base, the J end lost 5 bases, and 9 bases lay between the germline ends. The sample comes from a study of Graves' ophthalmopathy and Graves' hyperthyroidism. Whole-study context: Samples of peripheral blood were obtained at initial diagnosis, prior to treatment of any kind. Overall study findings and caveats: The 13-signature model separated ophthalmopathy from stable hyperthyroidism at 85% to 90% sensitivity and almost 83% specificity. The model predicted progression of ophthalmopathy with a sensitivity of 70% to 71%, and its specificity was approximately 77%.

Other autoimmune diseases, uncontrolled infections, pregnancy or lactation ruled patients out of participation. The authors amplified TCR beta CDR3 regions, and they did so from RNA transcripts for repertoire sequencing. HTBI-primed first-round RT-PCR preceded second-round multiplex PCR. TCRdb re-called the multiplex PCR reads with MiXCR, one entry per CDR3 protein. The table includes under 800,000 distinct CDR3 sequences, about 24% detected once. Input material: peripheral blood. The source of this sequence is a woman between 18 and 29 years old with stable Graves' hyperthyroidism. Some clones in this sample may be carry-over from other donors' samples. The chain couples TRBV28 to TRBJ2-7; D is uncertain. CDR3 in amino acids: CASSLSRADEQYF. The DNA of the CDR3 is TGTGCCAGCAGTTTATCGCGAGCAGACGAGCAGTACTTC.